This paragraph reports one T cell receptor beta chain. Its antigen remains unidentified. Donors sampled were nominally healthy, though unrecorded immune exposures were likely. The study ran its PCR with 60 Vbeta and 13 Jbeta primers. This table comes from immunoSEQ multiplex PCR, and its TCRdb copy is limited to in-frame clones, with some not included. The sample yields approximately 70,000 clones, about two thirds seen once. Germline V gene data show CDR1 as MNHEY and CDR2 as SVGAGI. Germline trimming cut 2 bases from V and 3 bases from J; bases unmatched to any gene: 4. The CDR3 loop spans 15 amino acids. The data were taken from a study of cytomegalovirus exposure and HLA in healthy donors. Study conclusions and caveats: Earlier results showed most TCR beta V segments being productive about 90% or about 30% of the time.

The sample was PBMCs. The TCR originated in a woman between 40 and 50 years old in good health and CMV-seropositive. This chain connects TRBV6-5 to TRBJ1-5; the match to TRBD1 covers 7 bases. CDR3 bases: TGTGCCAGCAGTTACGCGGGACAGAACAATCAGCCCCAGCATTTT. Protein sequence: CASSYAGQNNQPQHF.